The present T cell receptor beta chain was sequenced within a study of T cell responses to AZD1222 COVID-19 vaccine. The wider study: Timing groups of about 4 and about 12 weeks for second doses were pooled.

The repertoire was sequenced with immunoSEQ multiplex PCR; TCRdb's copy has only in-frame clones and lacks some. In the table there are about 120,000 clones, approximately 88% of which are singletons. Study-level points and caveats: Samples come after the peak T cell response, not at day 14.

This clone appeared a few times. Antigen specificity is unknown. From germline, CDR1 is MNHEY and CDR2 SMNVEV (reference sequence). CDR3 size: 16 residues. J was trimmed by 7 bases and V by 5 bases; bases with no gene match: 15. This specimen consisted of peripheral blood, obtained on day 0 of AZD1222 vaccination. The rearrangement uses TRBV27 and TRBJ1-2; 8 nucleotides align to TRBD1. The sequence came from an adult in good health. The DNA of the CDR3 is TGTGCCAGCAGTCCTCCTCCTCGGACAGGGATTAGTGGCTACACCTTC. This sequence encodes CASSPPPRTGISGYTF.